Given below is one T cell receptor (beta chain) in context. This clonotype has ten or more counts. Its antigen specificity is not known. Base qualities are not recorded, but no much larger clone differs from it by a single base. The donors were roughly 39 Caucasian individuals from Russia, aged roughly 6 to 100 years, who were systemically healthy. Approximately 10 milliliters of peripheral blood were collected from each donor into EDTA-treated Vacutainer tubes. Ficoll-Paque density-gradient centrifugation was used to isolate PBMCs, with at least 6.5 million obtained per sample. Trizol reagent was used to extract total RNA from the PBMCs, yielding at least 5 micrograms per sample. For every donor, an aliquot of PBMCs went through flow cytometry to measure the percentages of naive CD45RAhigh/CD27high T cells. The library was made by 5' RACE. Sequencing instrument: Illumina HiSeq 2500. The second PCR ran for about 7 to 11 cycles and used a J-beta primer mix along with a sample-barcoded 5' primer. A template-switch 5' adaptor carrying 12 random nucleotides introduced a unique molecular identifier onto each TCR beta cDNA molecule. Each sample yielded at least 2.5 million CDR3-containing paired-end reads. First-strand cDNA was synthesized from all RNA with the Mint cDNA synthesis kit, primed by a TRBC-specific oligonucleotide. After uracil-DNA glycosylase treatment, a first 18-cycle PCR used universal primers M1SS and BC2_uni_R on all cDNA. Concerning the study's data processing: For normalization, 1 million high-quality reads, each with a distinct molecular identifier, were randomly selected from each sample. Instead of being binned into consensus sequences, reads with shared molecular identifiers were discarded. MiTCR, with a Q25 quality threshold and the strictest error-elimination algorithm, was used for CDR3 identification, clonotype clustering and error correction. A nonparametric unseen species model using Euler transformation provided a lower-bound estimate of total TCR beta diversity. TCRdb ran its own pipeline on the public reads, namely fastp trimming at Q25 and MiXCR clone calling, and kept in-frame beta chains. Duplicate CDR3 protein sequences are folded into a single record with the most common DNA and genes. The V and J calls here are based on TCRdb, not the publication. This sample is represented by over a million distinct CDR3 sequences; 42% of them were singletons. The ten top clones hold 6.5% to 10% of the sample.

This sample is part of a study of blood T cells in healthy people across ages (dated by TCRdb to between 2014 and 2016). Looking at the study overall: Template switching captured roughly one uniquely barcoded TCR beta cDNA molecule per two T cells in model experiments. Donors were grouped into four age groups: young (average roughly 17 years), middle-aged (roughly 38), aged (over 55) and long-lived (less than 85). To avoid experimental bias, donors of different ages were distributed randomly across sequencing lanes. Using deep sequencing normalized with unique cDNA molecular identifiers, the study measured how TCR beta repertoire diversity changes with age. Two additional independent replicas of 1 million unique cDNA reads from the same blood draw were analyzed for two donors (one aged 18 to 30 and one aged 80 or older).

Ends trimmed: V by 2 bases, J by 8 bases; bases unmatched to a gene: 2. CDR1 and CDR2, looked up from the germline V gene (reference sequence), are SEHNR and FQNEAQ. From the cysteine up to the phenylalanine, the CDR3 has a length of 12 residues. Left in the record is the CDR3 DNA by itself, 36 bases read in frame from the first base. Overall study outcomes, separate from this receptor: Compared with the aged group, the long-lived group had more naive CD4+ T cells, fewer expanded clones and increased TCR diversity, a pattern suggesting age selection. Estimates of total diversity based on one million sequenced T cells were regarded as lower bounds and as underestimates. Conclusive comparison of naive and antigen-experienced compartments was prevented by the profiling of bulk unsorted PBMCs. Observed TCR beta diversity per million T cells fell roughly linearly with age, and a significant reduction was already apparent by age around 44. There was a strong correlation between observed TCR beta diversity and the percentage of naive T cells measured by flow cytometry. Because donor CMV infection status was unknown, age-related changes in expanded clonotypes were potentially confounded.

Sequenced material: blood. The origin of this receptor is a woman aged 18-35 years in good health. The sequence links TRBV7-9 to TRBJ1-1; 7 middle bases align to TRBD1. The CDR3 sequence is CASSLQGGEAFF. The nucleotides read TGTGCCAGCAGCTTACAAGGGGGCGAAGCTTTCTTT.